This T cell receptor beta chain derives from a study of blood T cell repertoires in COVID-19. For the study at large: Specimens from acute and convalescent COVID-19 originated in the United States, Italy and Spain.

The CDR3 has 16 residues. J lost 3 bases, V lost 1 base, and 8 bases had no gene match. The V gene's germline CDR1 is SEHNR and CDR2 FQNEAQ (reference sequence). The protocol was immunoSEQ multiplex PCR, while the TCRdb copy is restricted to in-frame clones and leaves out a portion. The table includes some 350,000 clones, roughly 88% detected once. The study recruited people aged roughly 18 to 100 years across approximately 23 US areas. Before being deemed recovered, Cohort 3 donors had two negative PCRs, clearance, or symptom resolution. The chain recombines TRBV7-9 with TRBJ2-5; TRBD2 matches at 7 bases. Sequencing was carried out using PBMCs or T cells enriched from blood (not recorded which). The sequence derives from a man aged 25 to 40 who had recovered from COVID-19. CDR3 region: CASSLVASGGKETQYF. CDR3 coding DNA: TGTGCCAGCAGCTTAGTGGCTAGCGGAGGGAAAGAGACCCAGTACTTC.